This TCR beta chain is from a study of blood T cell repertoires in COVID-19. Study-level information: The cDNA or gDNA used as material had been derived from T cells, B-cell-depleted T cells, or PBMCs.

Original methodology: Amplification from reference gene primers served as the basis for estimated nucleated cell counts. Generated by immunoSEQ multiplex PCR, the TCRdb table keeps only in-frame clones and is missing some. That table gives V, J and clone size, and the DNA gave D and trimming. The sample lists about 140,000 clones, about 80% seen once, with 3.5% to 4.5% in the top ten. This CDR3 spans 14 amino acids. CDR1 and CDR2 from the germline V gene are MDHEN and SYDVKM. Trimming pared 1 base from V and 7 bases from J, leaving 11 bases between. The chain recombines TRBV28 with TRBJ1-5, with a possible D match to TRBD1 (6 bases). Sequences were obtained from peripheral blood. This TCR was recovered from a woman in her sixties with acute or convalescent COVID-19. CDR3 in DNA: TGTGCCAGCAGTTTATCCTACAGGGTCCAGCCCCAGCATTTT. This sequence encodes CASSLSYRVQPQHF.